A single sample is the source of the 32 T cell receptor beta chains below, sequenced in a study of blood T cells in healthy people across ages. It was with a sample-barcoded 5' primer and a J-beta primer mix that a second PCR of roughly 7 to 12 cycles was run. TCRdb independently ran MiXCR on the 5' RACE reads; one entry per CDR3 protein. Of around 1,700,000 distinct CDR3 sequences listed, roughly 30% are singletons. Sequencing input: blood. These receptors originate from a woman aged 25 to 39 in good health.

This clonotype was detected only once. The J gene is TRBJ1-5, the V gene TRBV19, with D perhaps matching TRBD1 (5 bases). Looked up from germline, CDR1 is LNHDA and CDR2 is SQIVND (reference sequence). V was pared by 3 bases and J by 2 bases, with 8 bases between. The CDR3 is 14 amino acids. CDR3 residues: CASSMPGGNQPQHF. In DNA form, the CDR3 reads TGTGCCAGTAGTATGCCGGGGGGCAATCAGCCCCAGCATTTT.

The rearrangement joins TRBV20-1 to TRBJ1-4; D not certain. Trimming took 0 bases from V and 6 from J, leaving 11 bases between them. The CDR3 contains 14 residues. Germline V gene data show CDR1 as DFQATT and CDR2 as SNEGSKA (reference sequence). DNA of the CDR3: TGCAGTGCTAGAGATCTCAGAACAGATGAAAAACTGTTTTTT. Its translation is CSARDLRTDEKLFF.

Note on this clonotype: A much larger clone lies one base from this, so it may be a read error. The V call is TRBV6-4, the J call TRBJ2-5; D is possibly TRBD2 (6 bases). CDR3 size: 14 residues. Trimming left V 6 bases short and J 11 bases short, with 22 bases between. The germline V gene encodes CDR1 MRHNA and CDR2 SNTAGT. The CDR3 bases are TGTGCCAGCAGCCCTGGTCGGGTAGCGGCTGAGCAGTACTTC. Its protein is CASSPGRVAAEQYF.

The J gene is TRBJ2-5, the V gene TRBV7-6, with D perhaps TRBD2 (5 bases). The J call is in doubt because the DNA end fits TRBJ2-7 better. There are 13 residues in the CDR3. Germline assignment: CDR1 SGHVS and CDR2 FNYEAQ. This CDR3 is CASSEDLAGEQYF. For the CDR3, the DNA is TGTGCCAGCAGCGAGGACTTGGCGGGCGAGCAGTACTTC.

The chain combines TRBV12-3 or TRBV12-4 with TRBJ2-1; D is undetermined. Between the trimmed V and J ends, which lost 7 bases and 2 bases, there was a span of 6 bases. CDR3 size: 12 residues. The CDR3 DNA sequence: TGTGCCAGCAAACCGACCTACAATGAGCAGTTCTTC. Amino acid sequence: CASKPTYNEQFF.

The rearrangement joins TRBV4-1 to TRBJ2-7, with unresolved D. The V gene's germline CDR1 is MGHRA and CDR2 YSYEKL. The V end was cut by 4 bases, the J end by 3 bases, with 16 bases between. The CDR3 is 15 residues long. The CDR3 DNA sequence: TGCGCCAGCAGCCGATCGAGCACAGCAGGCTACGAGCAGTACTTC. It specifies CASSRSSTAGYEQYF.

The V gene is TRBV5-5, the J gene TRBJ1-4; D is possibly TRBD1 (5 bases). The CDR3 consists of 14 residues. Trimming took 2 bases from V and 4 from J, leaving 9 bases between them. Germline V gives CDR1 SGHKS, CDR2 YYEKEE (reference sequence). The CDR3 here is CASSFTTVNEKLFF. CDR3 nucleotide sequence: TGTGCCAGCAGCTTCACGACAGTTAATGAAAAACTGTTTTTT.

The chain carries TRBV10-3 and TRBJ1-3; D uncertain. Per germline, CDR1 ENHRY and CDR2 SYGVKD. CDR3 length equals 12 residues. V was trimmed by 6 bases and J by 4 bases, leaving 7 bases between them. CDR3: CAIRDSGNTIYF. CDR3 sequence (DNA): TGTGCCATCAGGGATTCGGGAAACACCATATATTTT.

The chain has TRBV5-1 and TRBJ2-1; 13 bases fit TRBD2. This CDR3 is 15 amino acids long. Germline-derived CDR1 and CDR2 are SGHRS and YFSETQ. V lost 4 bases to trimming and J lost 10 bases; unmatched junction nucleotides: 8. CDR3 nucleotides: TGCGCCAGCAGCCCAACTAGCGGGAGGGTTGGGGAGCAGTTCTTC. This sequence encodes CASSPTSGRVGEQFF.

This clonotype was recorded at least ten times. The rearrangement joins TRBV10-3 to TRBJ2-7, with D tentatively TRBD1 (6 bases). Germline V CDR1 and CDR2: ENHRY, SYGVKD. V was clipped by 7 bases and J by 2 bases, with 15 bases between them. The CDR3 spans 14 residues. CDR3 residues: CAIKKTGLAYEQYF. The CDR3 DNA follows: TGTGCCATCAAGAAGACAGGACTCGCCTACGAGCAGTACTTC.

In the case of this clonotype: A read error may be the cause here, since a much bigger clone is one base away. The CDR3 loop reads CASSNYNEQYF. For the CDR3, the DNA is TGTGCCAGCAGTAACTACAATGAGCAGTACTTC. This rearrangement joins TRBV6-6 to TRBJ2-5; no definite D call. Germline lookup yields CDR1 MNHNY and CDR2 SVGAGI (reference sequence). V lost 5 bases, J lost 11 bases, and 12 bases lay in between. The CDR3 consists of 11 residues.

The rearrangement uses TRBV29-1 and TRBJ2-1, with D uncertain. V was shortened by 4 bases and J by 6 bases, with 7 bases between the two germline ends. The CDR3 contains 11 residues. CDR1 is SQVTM and CDR2 is ANQGSEA in the germline V gene. CDR3 protein: CSVAWANEQFF. The CDR3 nucleotides are TGCAGCGTTGCTTGGGCCAATGAGCAGTTCTTC.

This clonotype was counted a few times. The V call is TRBV12-3 or TRBV12-4, the J call TRBJ2-5; tentative D call: TRBD1 (7 bases). The CDR3 length is 15 residues. V was clipped by 5 bases and J by 7 bases, with 20 bases between them. This CDR3 reads CASSARDSRRATQYF. CDR3 bases: TGTGCCAGCAGTGCCCGGGACAGCAGGAGGGCGACCCAGTACTTC.

The chain joins TRBV25-1 to TRBJ2-3; D is unresolved. Trimming pared 1 base from V and 0 bases from J, leaving 5 bases between. This CDR3 comprises 14 residues. Per germline, CDR1 MGHDK and CDR2 SYGVNS. DNA for the CDR3: TGTGCCAGCAGTGAATCGGAAAGCACAGATACGCAGTATTTT. Amino acids: CASSESESTDTQYF.

V usage is TRBV11-2 and J usage is TRBJ2-3; TRBD2 matches at 14 bases. The CDR3 extends over 18 amino acids. V shed 3 bases and J 2 bases; nucleotides not matched to a gene: 7. Germline assignment: CDR1 SGHAT and CDR2 FQNNGV. As DNA, the CDR3 is TGTGCCAGCAGCTTGGGGACTAGCGGGAGAGGGCTCACAGATACGCAGTATTTT. Residues: CASSLGTSGRGLTDTQYF.

The chain combines TRBV9 with TRBJ2-7; possibly TRBD1 or TRBD2 for D (5 bases each). Trimming pared 4 bases from V and 2 bases from J, leaving 13 bases between. CDR1 and CDR2 from the germline V gene are SGDLS and YYNGEE. The CDR3 consists of 14 residues. Here the CDR3 DNA reads TGTGCCAGCAGCAGAGGGGCGGCTCCCTACGAGCAGTACTTC. Amino acids: CASSRGAAPYEQYF.

At least ten counts were recorded for this clonotype. V gene TRBV11-2 combines with J gene TRBJ2-4, with 8 bases matching TRBD1. This CDR3 has 17 amino acids. Germline loops: CDR1 SGHAT, CDR2 FQNNGV. Trimming took 5 bases from V and 0 from J; bases not matched to a gene: 9. CDR3 nucleotides: TGTGCCAGCAGCCAGATTGACAGGGGAATAGCCAAAAACATTCAGTACTTC. It translates to CASSQIDRGIAKNIQYF.

This clonotype was observed many times. This sequence joins TRBV10-3 and TRBJ2-1; TRBD2 matches 16 bases. CDR1 is ENHRY, CDR2 SYGVKD, per germline. The trim removed 6 bases at V and 5 bases at J, leaving 10 bases unmatched. This CDR3 is 18 amino acids long. The CDR3 DNA reads TGTGCCATCAGCCCGGGACTAGCGGGGGGGCGTGGCGACAATGAGCAGTTCTTC. Amino acids: CAISPGLAGGRGDNEQFF.

V gene TRBV5-1 combines with J gene TRBJ2-7, with 13 bases fitting TRBD2. Germline values: CDR1 SGHRS, CDR2 YFSETQ. The ends lost 4 bases at V and 7 bases at J; junction bases unmatched: 14. This CDR3 comprises 17 residues. The CDR3 sequence is CASSPGTSGILEGEQYF. CDR3 coding DNA: TGCGCCAGCAGCCCCGGGACTAGCGGGATTCTCGAAGGAGAGCAGTACTTC.

This rearrangement joins TRBV6-1 to TRBJ2-3; D is possibly TRBD1 or TRBD2 (5 bases each). CDR1 and CDR2 from the germline V gene are MNHNS and SASEGT. V was cut by 6 bases and J by 8 bases, with 18 bases left in between. CDR3 length equals 14 residues. The DNA for the CDR3 is TGTGCCAGCAGAACTGCAGACGGGGCAGGTACGCAGTATTTT. Translating it yields CASRTADGAGTQYF.

This clonotype has more than one count but fewer than ten. J is TRBJ2-1 and V is TRBV20-1; TRBD1 might be the D (5 bases). V was shortened by 6 bases and J by 1 base, with 16 bases between the two germline ends. This CDR3 contains 15 residues. The germline V gene has CDR1 DFQATT and CDR2 SNEGSKA (reference sequence). CDR3 sequence reads: CSAHTGCTSYNEQFF. The CDR3 DNA follows: TGCAGTGCCCATACAGGCTGTACTTCCTACAATGAGCAGTTCTTC.

J is TRBJ1-1 and V is TRBV7-9, with D possibly being TRBD1 (5 bases). V shed 4 bases and J shed 7 bases, with 7 bases lying between them. Germline V gene sequence: CDR1 SEHNR, CDR2 FQNEAQ (reference sequence). The CDR3 totals 11 residues. The CDR3 region has the DNA TGTGCCAGCAGCTACACAGGTGAAGCTTTCTTT. This encodes CASSYTGEAFF.

DNA for the CDR3: TGTGCCAGCAGAAACAGGGGGGCATATGGCTACACCTTC. It specifies CASRNRGAYGYTF. The rearrangement links TRBV3-1 to TRBJ1-2, with 8 bases aligning to TRBD1. With 6 bases clipped from V and 5 bases from J, the junction kept 5 bases outside the gene matches. Germline CDR1 and CDR2: LGHDT and YNNKEL (reference sequence). This CDR3 contains 13 residues.

Details on this clonotype: This sequence may be a read error, since a much larger clone differs from it by one base. The chain recombines TRBV9 with TRBJ2-7, with D unresolved. With the DNA end fitting TRBJ2-1 better, the J assignment may be wrong. The CDR3 is 14 amino acids. Germline V gene data show CDR1 as SGDLS and CDR2 as YYNGEE. This chain's CDR3 is CASSVGVPNYEQFF. The CDR3 DNA follows: TGTGCCAGCAGCGTAGGTGTCCCAAACTACGAGCAGTTCTTC.

This clonotype was seen more than once but under ten times. This chain uses TRBV2 with TRBJ2-7, with 7 positions matching TRBD1. The CDR3 runs 13 residues. Germline lookup yields CDR1 SNHLY and CDR2 FYNNEI. V shed 6 bases and J 4 bases; nucleotides not matched to a gene: 6. DNA for the CDR3: TGTGCCAGCAGATTGGGGACAGAGTACGAGCAGTACTTC. This translates into CASRLGTEYEQYF.

The chain uses TRBV10-3 and TRBJ2-3, with TRBD2 matching 9 bases. The CDR3 consists of 17 residues. From germline, CDR1 is ENHRY and CDR2 SYGVKD. The J segment lost 5 bases and the V segment lost 0 bases, leaving 9 bases of the junction unmatched. This CDR3 is CAISESVASGVGDTQYF. DNA for the CDR3: TGTGCCATCAGTGAGTCGGTGGCTAGCGGGGTCGGAGATACGCAGTATTTT.

This clonotype was seen more than once but under ten times. The chain is built from TRBV7-9 and TRBJ1-2, with D hard to call. V lost 11 bases, J lost 8 bases, and 21 bases lay in between. CDR1 and CDR2 from the germline V gene are SEHNR and FQNEAQ (reference sequence). This CDR3 is 13 amino acids long. The CDR3 region has the DNA TGTGCCTTTCAAGGCAAGGGCAGAGACGGCTACACCTTC. Encoded protein: CAFQGKGRDGYTF.

This chain connects TRBV6-2 or TRBV6-3 to TRBJ1-4, with D perhaps matching TRBD1 (5 bases). Germline V gives CDR1 MNHEY, CDR2 SVGEGT. Between the trimmed V and J ends, which lost 6 bases and 8 bases, there was a span of 13 bases. This CDR3 comprises 13 residues. CDR3 residues: CASRSTEREKLFF. CDR3 nucleotides: TGTGCCAGCAGGTCGACAGAGCGCGAAAAACTGTTTTTT.

About this clonotype itself: A much larger clone differs from this one at a single base, so this may be a read error. The chain carries TRBV12-3 or TRBV12-4 and TRBJ1-2; D is unresolved. This CDR3 contains 12 residues. V was clipped by 8 bases and J by 4 bases, with 11 bases between them. CDR3 coding DNA: TGTGCCAGCGGAAGTTACAGCTATGGCTACACCTTC. Amino acids: CASGSYSYGYTF.

V gene TRBV20-1 combines with J gene TRBJ1-3; a possible D gene is TRBD1 (5 bases). CDR3 length: 12 amino acids. CDR1 DFQATT and CDR2 SNEGSKA come from the germline V gene (reference sequence). The ends were cut back, 3 bases at V and 8 bases at J, with 11 bases in the middle. The CDR3 region has the DNA TGCAGTGCTAGGGACTGGGGGGACACCATATATTTT. As protein: CSARDWGDTIYF.

This clonotype was detected many times. The genes are TRBV29-1 and TRBJ2-7; perhaps D is TRBD1 or TRBD2 (6 bases each). This CDR3 is 14 amino acids long. Looked up from germline, CDR1 is SQVTM and CDR2 is ANQGSEA. Trimming removed 4 bases from V and 0 bases from J, with 13 bases in between. CDR3: CSVGGAVLSYEQYF. For the CDR3, the DNA is TGCAGCGTTGGGGGGGCAGTTCTCTCCTACGAGCAGTACTTC.

This clonotype turned up a few times. V gene TRBV12-3 or TRBV12-4 combines with J gene TRBJ1-1; 7 bases fit TRBD1. V lost 1 base to trimming and J lost 5 bases; unmatched junction nucleotides: 7. CDR3 size: 15 residues. CDR3 sequence (DNA): TGTGCCAGCAGTTTAGTAAGGGGGCGATGGACTGAAGCTTTCTTT. This sequence encodes CASSLVRGRWTEAFF.